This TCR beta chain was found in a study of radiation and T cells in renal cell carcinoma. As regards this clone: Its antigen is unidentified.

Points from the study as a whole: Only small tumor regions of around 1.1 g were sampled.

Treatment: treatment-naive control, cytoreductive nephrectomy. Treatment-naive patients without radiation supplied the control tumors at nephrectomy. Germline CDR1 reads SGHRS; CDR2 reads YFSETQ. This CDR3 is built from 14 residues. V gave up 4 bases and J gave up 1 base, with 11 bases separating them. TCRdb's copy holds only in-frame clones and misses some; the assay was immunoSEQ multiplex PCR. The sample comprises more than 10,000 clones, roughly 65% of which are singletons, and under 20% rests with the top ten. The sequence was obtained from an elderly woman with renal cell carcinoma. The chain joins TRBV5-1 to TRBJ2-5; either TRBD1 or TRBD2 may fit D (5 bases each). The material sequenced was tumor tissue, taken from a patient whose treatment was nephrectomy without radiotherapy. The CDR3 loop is CASSLGRSQETQYF. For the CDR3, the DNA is TGCGCCAGCAGCCTGGGACGGAGCCAAGAGACCCAGTACTTC.